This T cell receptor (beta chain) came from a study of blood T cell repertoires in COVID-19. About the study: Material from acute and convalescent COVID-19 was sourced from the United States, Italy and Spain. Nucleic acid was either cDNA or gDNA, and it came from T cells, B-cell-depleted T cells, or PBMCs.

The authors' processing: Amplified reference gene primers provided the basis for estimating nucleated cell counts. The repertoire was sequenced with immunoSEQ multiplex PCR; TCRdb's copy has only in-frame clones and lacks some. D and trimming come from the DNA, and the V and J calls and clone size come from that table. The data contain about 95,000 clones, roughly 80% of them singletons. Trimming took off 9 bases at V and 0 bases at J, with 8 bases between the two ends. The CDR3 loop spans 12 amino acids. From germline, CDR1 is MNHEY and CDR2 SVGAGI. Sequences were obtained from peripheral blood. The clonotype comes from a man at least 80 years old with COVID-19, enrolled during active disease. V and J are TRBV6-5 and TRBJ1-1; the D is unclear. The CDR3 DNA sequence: TGTGCCAGTCTAAGCATGAACACTGAAGCTTTCTTT. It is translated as CASLSMNTEAFF.